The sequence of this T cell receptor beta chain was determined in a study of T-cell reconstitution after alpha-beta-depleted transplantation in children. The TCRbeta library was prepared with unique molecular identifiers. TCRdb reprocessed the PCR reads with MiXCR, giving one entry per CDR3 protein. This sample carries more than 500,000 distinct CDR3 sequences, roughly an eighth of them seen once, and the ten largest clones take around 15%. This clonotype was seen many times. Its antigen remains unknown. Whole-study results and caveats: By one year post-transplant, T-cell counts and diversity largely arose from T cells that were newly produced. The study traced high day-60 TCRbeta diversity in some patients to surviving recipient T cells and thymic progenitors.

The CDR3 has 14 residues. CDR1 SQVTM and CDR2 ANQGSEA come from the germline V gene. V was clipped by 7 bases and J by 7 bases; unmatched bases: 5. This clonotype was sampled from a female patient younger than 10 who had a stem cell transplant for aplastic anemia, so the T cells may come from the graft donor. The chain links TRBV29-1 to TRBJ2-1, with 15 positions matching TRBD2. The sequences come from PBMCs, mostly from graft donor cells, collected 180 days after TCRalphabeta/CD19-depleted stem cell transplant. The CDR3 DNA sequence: TGCAGCGCCGGACTAGCGGGAGGGATGAATGAGCAGTTCTTC. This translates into CSAGLAGGMNEQFF.